Listed below are T cell receptor beta chains from one sample, sequenced in a study of CD8 T cells in Susac syndrome. Each CDR3 protein is one row after TCRdb ran MiXCR on the immunoSEQ multiplex PCR reads. The sample lists around 180,000 distinct CDR3 sequences; roughly 95% were seen once. The sequenced material came from CD8+ T cells from PBMCs. The receptors derive from a human donor with multiple sclerosis. Both conserved end residues are part of each CDR3. The order of the fields is CDR3 length, D gene, J gene, clone size, V gene, CDR3 protein, CDR3 DNA. D genes are given only for firm matches. The listing skips clone size in some rows; elsewhere it reads once, few, many or a size class.

>13|.|TRBJ1-1|.|TRBV15
CATSRDPNTEAFF
TGTGCCACCAGCAGAGACCCTAACACTGAAGCTTTCTTT
>16|.|TRBJ1-6|.|TRBV4-2
CASSQDGELGNSPLHF
TGTGCCAGCAGCCAAGATGGGGAATTGGGTAATTCACCCCTCCACTTT
>15|TRBD2|TRBJ2-7|.|TRBV27
CASSQGLAGPYEQYF
TGTGCCAGCAGTCAAGGACTAGCGGGACCCTACGAGCAGTACTTC
>13|TRBD1|TRBJ2-7|.|TRBV12-3/TRBV12-4
CASRGQYSYEQYF
TGTGCCAGCAGGGGACAGTACTCCTACGAGCAGTACTTC
>17|TRBD2|TRBJ2-1|.|TRBV2
CASGVLAGALSYNEQFF
TGTGCCAGCGGTGTCCTAGCGGGAGCTTTGTCCTACAATGAGCAGTTCTTC
>14|TRBD1|TRBJ2-1|.|TRBV28
CASSRQGAGNEQFF
TGTGCCAGCAGTCGACAGGGGGCGGGGAATGAGCAGTTCTTC
>15|TRBD2|TRBJ2-5|.|TRBV28
CASSRLAGIGETQYF
TGTGCCAGCAGCCGACTAGCGGGGATTGGGGAGACCCAGTACTTC
>14|.|TRBJ2-7|.|TRBV20-1
CSASSGDRYYEQYF
TGCAGTGCTAGTAGCGGGGACAGGTATTACGAGCAGTACTTC
>14|.|TRBJ2-3|.|TRBV7-2
CASSLVLGGDTQYF
TGTGCCAGCAGCTTAGTGTTAGGGGGAGATACGCAGTATTTT
>17|.|TRBJ2-1|.|TRBV29-1
CSVVPGRSGDGYNEQFF
TGCAGCGTTGTTCCGGGGCGATCGGGGGATGGCTACAATGAGCAGTTCTTC
>14|.|TRBJ1-1|.|TRBV15
CATSRDRPDTEAFF
TGTGCCACCAGCAGAGATCGTCCGGACACTGAAGCTTTCTTT
>11|.|TRBJ2-7|.|TRBV2
CATRVGYEQYF
TGTGCCACAAGAGTGGGGTACGAGCAGTACTTC
>15|TRBD2|TRBJ2-7|once|TRBV4-1
CASSHPPSGTYEQYF
TGCGCCAGCAGCCATCCGCCTAGCGGGACTTACGAGCAGTACTTC
>13|.|TRBJ2-1|.|TRBV9
CASSAQDWDEQFF
TGTGCCAGCAGCGCCCAGGATTGGGATGAGCAGTTCTTC
>11|.|TRBJ2-7|.|TRBV6-2/TRBV6-3
CASGRSYEQYF
TGTGCCAGTGGACGGAGCTACGAGCAGTACTTC
>14|.|TRBJ2-7|once|TRBV20-1
CSARDSSVSYEQYF
TGCAGTGCTAGAGATTCGAGCGTCTCCTACGAGCAGTACTTC
>15|TRBD2|TRBJ2-7|.|TRBV7-9
CASSIGLAGGREQYF
TGTGCCAGCAGCATAGGACTAGCGGGAGGCCGCGAGCAGTACTTC
>16|TRBD2|TRBJ2-7|.|TRBV5-4
CASSFGGRAARDEQYF
TGTGCCAGCAGCTTTGGCGGGAGGGCCGCTCGAGACGAGCAGTACTTC
>13|.|TRBJ1-6|.|TRBV27
CASSSSRNSPLHF
TGTGCCAGCAGCTCGAGTAGGAATTCACCCCTCCACTTT
>13|.|TRBJ2-3|once|TRBV10-2
CASSGGATDTQYF
TGCGCCAGCAGTGGAGGGGCCACAGATACGCAGTATTTT
>13|.|TRBJ2-5|.|TRBV6-6
CASRRAYQETQYF
TGTGCCAGCCGTAGGGCGTACCAAGAGACCCAGTACTTC
>13|.|TRBJ2-1|.|TRBV9
CASSVSWGDEQFF
TGTGCCAGCAGCGTATCCTGGGGCGATGAGCAGTTCTTC
>16|.|TRBJ2-7|.|TRBV20-1
CSARESAGGLLHEQYF
TGCAGTGCTAGAGAGTCTGCTGGGGGGCTGCTACACGAGCAGTACTTC
>17|TRBD2|TRBJ2-1|.|TRBV28
CASSSETSGKSWNEQFF
TGTGCCAGCAGTTCCGAGACTAGCGGGAAGTCTTGGAATGAGCAGTTCTTC
>15|.|TRBJ2-7|.|TRBV20-1
CSAAGGAETSYEQYF
TGCAGTGCGGCTGGTGGGGCAGAGACCTCCTACGAGCAGTACTTC
>14|.|TRBJ1-1|.|TRBV9
CASSPTGGGTEAFF
TGTGCCAGCAGCCCCACGGGGGGTGGGACTGAAGCTTTCTTT
>15|.|TRBJ2-3|.|TRBV2
CASSGPGLDTDTQYF
TGTGCCAGCAGTGGTCCAGGGCTAGACACAGATACGCAGTATTTT
>16|.|TRBJ1-1|.|TRBV29-1
CSVEVGREVRDTEAFF
TGCAGCGTTGAAGTAGGCCGGGAGGTAAGGGACACTGAAGCTTTCTTT
>15|TRBD2|TRBJ2-1|.|TRBV20-1
CSASWWEGTYNEQFF
TGCAGTGCTTCCTGGTGGGAGGGAACCTACAATGAGCAGTTCTTC
>15|.|TRBJ2-1|once|TRBV14
CASSTEGQTYNEQFF
TGTGCCAGCAGCACGGAGGGACAGACCTACAATGAGCAGTTCTTC
>11|.|TRBJ2-5|.|TRBV28
CASQGWETQYF
TGTGCCAGCCAGGGATGGGAGACCCAGTACTTC
>14|.|TRBJ1-1|.|TRBV3-1
CASSQGGSFTEAFF
TGTGCCAGCAGCCAAGGCGGCAGCTTCACTGAAGCTTTCTTT
>12|.|TRBJ2-7|.|TRBV6-2/TRBV6-3
CASMSWGVEQYF
TGTGCCAGCATGAGTTGGGGAGTCGAGCAGTACTTC
>11|.|TRBJ2-1|.|TRBV28
CASRENNEQFF
TGTGCCAGCAGGGAGAACAATGAGCAGTTCTTC
>16|TRBD1|TRBJ2-1|.|TRBV20-1
CSARAPRDRGYNEQFF
TGCAGTGCTAGAGCCCCGAGGGACAGGGGCTACAATGAGCAGTTCTTC
>14|TRBD1|TRBJ2-3|.|TRBV25-1
CASSSRQGTDTQYF
TGTGCCAGCAGTTCGAGACAGGGGACAGATACGCAGTATTTT
>16|TRBD1|TRBJ1-4|.|TRBV23-1
CASSQSRGTANEKLFF
TGCGCCAGCAGTCAATCGAGGGGGACAGCTAATGAAAAACTGTTTTTT
>17|TRBD2|TRBJ2-1|.|TRBV20-1
CSAPYLSGGGFHNEQFF
TGCAGTGCTCCCTACTTAAGCGGGGGAGGTTTTCACAATGAGCAGTTCTTC
>18|TRBD2|TRBJ2-3|.|TRBV5-1
CASSLTRGLAGATDTQYF
TGCGCCAGCAGCTTAACGAGGGGACTAGCGGGAGCCACAGATACGCAGTATTTT
>11|TRBD1|TRBJ1-1|.|TRBV27
CASTGGYEAFF
TGTGCCAGCACAGGGGGCTATGAAGCTTTCTTT
>11|.|TRBJ2-5|once|TRBV25-1
CASEWIETQYF
TGTGCCAGTGAATGGATTGAGACCCAGTACTTC
>14|.|TRBJ2-7|.|TRBV14
CASSQPSVAYEQYF
TGTGCCAGCAGCCAACCGTCGGTTGCCTACGAGCAGTACTTC
>15|.|TRBJ2-5|.|TRBV27
CASSLSGGAGETQYF
TGTGCCAGCAGTTTATCGGGGGGCGCCGGGGAGACCCAGTACTTC
>15|TRBD2|TRBJ2-3|.|TRBV20-1
CSARVSGGGTDTQYF
TGCAGTGCTAGAGTTAGTGGGGGGGGCACAGATACGCAGTATTTT
>16|TRBD2|TRBJ2-1|.|TRBV9
CASSVGQAGGYNEQFF
TGTGCCAGCAGCGTAGGACAAGCGGGAGGGTACAATGAGCAGTTCTTC
>12|.|TRBJ2-2|.|TRBV29-1
CSVLVRTGELFF
TGCAGCGTTCTCGTAAGGACCGGGGAGCTGTTTTTT
>16|TRBD2|TRBJ2-1|.|TRBV7-9
CASSISGGVSYNEQFF
TGTGCCAGCAGCATAAGCGGGGGGGTCTCCTACAATGAGCAGTTCTTC
>13|.|TRBJ2-4|.|TRBV7-9
CASSSPWAELQYF
TGTGCCAGCAGCTCGCCCTGGGCCGAGCTTCAGTACTTC
>16|.|TRBJ2-1|once|TRBV28
CASSLRALGWNNEQFF
TGTGCCAGCAGCCTAAGGGCCTTGGGGTGGAACAATGAGCAGTTCTTC
>15|TRBD2|TRBJ2-7|.|TRBV4-1
CASSQELADSYEQYF
TGCGCCAGCAGCCAAGAACTAGCGGACTCCTACGAGCAGTACTTC